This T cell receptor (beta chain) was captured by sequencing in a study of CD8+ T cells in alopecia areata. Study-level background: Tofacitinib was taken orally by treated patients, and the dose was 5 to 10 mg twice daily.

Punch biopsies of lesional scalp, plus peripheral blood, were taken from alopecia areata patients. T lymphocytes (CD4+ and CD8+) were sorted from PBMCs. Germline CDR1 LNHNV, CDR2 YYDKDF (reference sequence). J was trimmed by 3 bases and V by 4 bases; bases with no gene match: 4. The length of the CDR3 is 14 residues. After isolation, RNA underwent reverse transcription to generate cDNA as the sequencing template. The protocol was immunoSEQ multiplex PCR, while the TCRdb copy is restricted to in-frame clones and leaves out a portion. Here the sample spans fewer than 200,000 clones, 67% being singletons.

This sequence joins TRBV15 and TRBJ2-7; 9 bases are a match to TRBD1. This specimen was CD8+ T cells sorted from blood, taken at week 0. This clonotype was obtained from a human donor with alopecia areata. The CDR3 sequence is CATSTRTGDYEQYF. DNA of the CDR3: TGTGCCACCAGCACTAGGACAGGGGACTACGAGCAGTACTTC.